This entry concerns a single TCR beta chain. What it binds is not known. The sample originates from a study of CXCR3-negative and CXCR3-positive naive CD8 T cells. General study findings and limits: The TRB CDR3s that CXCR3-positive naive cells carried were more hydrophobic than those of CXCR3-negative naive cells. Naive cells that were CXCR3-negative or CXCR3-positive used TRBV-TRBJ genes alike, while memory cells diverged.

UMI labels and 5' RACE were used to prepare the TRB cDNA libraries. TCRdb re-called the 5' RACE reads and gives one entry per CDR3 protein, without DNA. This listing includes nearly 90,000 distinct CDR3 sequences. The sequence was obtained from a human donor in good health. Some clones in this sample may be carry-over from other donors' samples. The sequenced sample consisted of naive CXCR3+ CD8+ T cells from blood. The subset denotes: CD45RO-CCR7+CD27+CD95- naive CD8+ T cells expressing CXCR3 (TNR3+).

The chain's CDR3 is CASSVTPGPGTGELFF. The chain has TRBV9 and TRBJ2-2; checking the TCRdb D call of TRBD2 is not possible without DNA. There are 16 residues in the CDR3. Germline V gene lookup returns CDR1 SGDLS and CDR2 YYNGEE.